The clone carrying this T cell receptor beta chain has a handful of counts. This sample is part of a study of identical twins. TCRdb re-called the 5' RACE reads through MiXCR, storing one row per CDR3 protein. The table shows approximately 410,000 distinct CDR3 sequences, with 15% to 20% occurring only once. V lost 6 bases and J lost 1; bases outside the gene matches: 11. This CDR3 is 16 amino acids long. Germline CDR1 is ENHRY and CDR2 is SYGVKD. The chain employs TRBV10-3 and TRBJ1-2; TRBD1 matches 7 bases. This TCR was recovered from a man between 50 and 59 years old in good health. The source material was naive T cells sorted from blood. The CDR3 is CAIRRSSQGINYGYTF. In DNA form, the CDR3 reads TGTGCCATCAGAAGGTCGTCACAGGGGATTAACTATGGCTACACCTTC.